This T cell receptor beta chain was recorded in a study of shared clonotypes between healthy human individuals. Germline CDR1 SGHVS, CDR2 FQNEAQ. The CDR3 runs to 14 residues. Trimming shortened V by 6 bases and J by 2 bases, and 13 bases separated the two germline ends. Assay: immunoSEQ multiplex PCR; the TCRdb copy retains only in-frame clones and omits some. The sample lists around 200,000 clones; roughly 70% were seen once. The V gene is TRBV7-8, the J gene TRBJ2-5; D gene unclear. This sequence originates from a man under 40 in good health. Sequencing used memory CD4+ T cells sorted from blood. Subset here: CD45RA-negative fraction. This chain's CDR3 is CASSKLDPQETQYF. In DNA form, the CDR3 reads TGTGCCAGCAGTAAACTCGACCCTCAAGAGACCCAGTACTTC.